Detailed here is one TCR beta chain. The source of the sample is a study of shared T cell receptors in the human thymus. The V and J ends lost 4 bases and 5 bases respectively, with 21 bases between them. The CDR3 extends over 16 amino acids. Germline V gene lookup returns CDR1 SGHNT and CDR2 YYREEE (reference sequence). The assay was immunoSEQ multiplex PCR, and TCRdb's table has in-frame clones only and misses some. The table lists over 350,000 clones, about 95% of them singletons. This TCR was recovered from a human donor. The sequenced sample was thymocytes. The chain has TRBV5-4 and TRBJ2-5, with D perhaps TRBD2 (6 bases). CDR3 protein: CASSLESGLAKETQYF. The CDR3 DNA is TGTGCCAGCAGCCTAGAGTCGGGGCTAGCGAAGGAGACCCAGTACTTC.